These 4 T cell receptor beta chains were sequenced from one sample in a study of radiotherapy plus CTLA-4 blockade in lung cancer. Measured with immunoSEQ multiplex PCR; TCRdb has only the in-frame clones, and not every one. The profile covers more than 100,000 clones, with 85% to 90% appearing a single time and 5.5% to 8.5% taken by the ten largest. The material was peripheral blood, obtained from a patient treated with radiotherapy plus ipilimumab. The receptors stem from a human donor with non-small cell lung cancer that progressed on radiotherapy plus ipilimumab.

V usage is TRBV5-4 and J usage is TRBJ2-7; D is perhaps TRBD1 (5 bases). CDR1 is SGHNT, CDR2 YYREEE, per germline (reference sequence). V was shortened by 4 bases and J by 1 base, with 9 bases between the two germline ends. The CDR3 has 13 amino acids. CDR3 sequence: CASSLQASYEQYF. The CDR3, as DNA: TGTGCCAGCAGCCTACAGGCATCCTACGAGCAGTACTTC. The entire variable domain, with the rest obtained from reference TRBV5-4 and TRBJ2-7, is as follows: ETGVTQSPTHLIKTRGQQVTLRCSSQSGHNTVSWYQQALGQGPQFIFQYYREEENGRGNFPPRFSGLQFPNYSSELNVNALELDDSALYLCASSLQASYEQYFGPGTRLTVT.

V is TRBV7-2 and J is TRBJ2-3; 12 bases are shared with TRBD2. This CDR3 spans 15 amino acids. J lost 3 bases, V lost 5 bases, and 3 bases had no gene match. Looked up from germline, CDR1 is SGHTA and CDR2 is FQGNSA. CDR3 in DNA: TGTGCCAGCAGCCAAGGGACTAGCGGGACAGATACGCAGTATTTT. Its translation: CASSQGTSGTDTQYF.

The CDR3 reads CSAWGLNEQFF. The DNA of the CDR3 is TGCAGTGCTTGGGGTCTTAATGAGCAGTTCTTC. The chain uses TRBV20-1 and TRBJ2-1; no definite D call. The CDR3 runs to 11 residues. V was shortened by 5 bases and J by 7 bases, with 9 bases between the two germline ends. CDR1 is DFQATT, CDR2 SNEGSKA, per germline (reference sequence).

This chain joins TRBV5-1 and TRBJ2-7; unclear D gene. The CDR3 loop spans 13 amino acids. The V and J ends lost 0 bases and 7 bases respectively, with 11 bases between them. In germline, CDR1 is SGHRS, CDR2 YFSETQ. As DNA, the CDR3 is TGCGCCAGCAGCTTGGCCCCGGATAGGGAGCAGTACTTC. Its protein product is CASSLAPDREQYF. Full variable domain (outside the CDR3, taken from reference TRBV5-1 and TRBJ2-7): KAGVTQTPRYLIKTRGQQVTLSCSPISGHRSVSWYQQTPGQGLQFLFEYFSETQRNKGNFPGRFSGRQFSNSRSEMNVSTLELGDSALYLCASSLAPDREQYFGPGTRLTVT.